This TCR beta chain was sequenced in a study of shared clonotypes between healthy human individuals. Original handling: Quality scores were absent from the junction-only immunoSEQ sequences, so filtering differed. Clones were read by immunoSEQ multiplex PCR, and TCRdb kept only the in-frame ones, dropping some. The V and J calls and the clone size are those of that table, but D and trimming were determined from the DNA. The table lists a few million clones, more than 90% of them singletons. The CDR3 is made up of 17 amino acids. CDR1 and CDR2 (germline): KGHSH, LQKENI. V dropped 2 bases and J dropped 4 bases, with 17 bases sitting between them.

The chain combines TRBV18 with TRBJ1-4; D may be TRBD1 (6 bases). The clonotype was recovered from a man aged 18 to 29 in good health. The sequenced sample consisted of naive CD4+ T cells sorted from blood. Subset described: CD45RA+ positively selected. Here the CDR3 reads CASSPGGGPLFNEKLFF. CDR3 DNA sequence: TGTGCCAGCTCACCAGGCGGGGGCCCTCTCTTTAATGAAAAACTGTTTTTT.